These 14 T cell receptor beta chains were all obtained from the same sample, sequenced in a study of T cell changes during pregnancy in multiple sclerosis. TCRdb's copy holds only in-frame clones and misses some; the assay was immunoSEQ multiplex PCR. The repertoire holds 25,000 to 35,000 clones, more than 75% seen once, with around 0.4% in the top ten. The sequenced sample was CD4+ T cells from peripheral blood mononuclear cells, obtained in the second trimester of pregnancy. These receptors were taken from a female donor in good health, enrolled as a control in a pregnancy study.

The count of this clone is one. This chain links TRBV7-2 with TRBJ2-1, with TRBD2 matching over 7 bases. The CDR3 runs 16 residues. From germline, CDR1 is SGHTA and CDR2 FQGNSA. V shed 3 bases, J shed 0 bases, and the junction held 5 bases outside the gene matches. This CDR3 is CASSFIAGPSYNEQFF. In DNA, the CDR3 is TGTGCCAGCAGCTTTATAGCGGGTCCCTCCTACAATGAGCAGTTCTTC. The full variable domain, its missing parts supplied by reference TRBV7-2 and TRBJ2-1, is GAGVSQSPSNKVTEKGKDVELRCDPISGHTALYWYRQSLGQGLEFLIYFQGNSAPDKSGLPSDRFSAERTGGSVSTLTIQRTQQEDSAVYLCASSFIAGPSYNEQFFGPGTRLTVL.

V usage is TRBV7-9 and J usage is TRBJ2-1; 9 bases line up with TRBD2. CDR1 SEHNR and CDR2 FQNEAQ come from the germline V gene (reference sequence). Trimming took 3 bases from V and 9 from J; bases not matched to a gene: 9. There are 15 residues in the CDR3. CDR3 protein: CASSFEVAGVVEQFF. The CDR3 bases are TGTGCCAGCAGCTTTGAAGTAGCGGGAGTGGTTGAGCAGTTCTTC.

V gene TRBV7-9 combines with J gene TRBJ1-1; no clear D gene. Trimming removed 4 bases from V and 10 bases from J, with 13 bases in between. Per germline, CDR1 SEHNR and CDR2 FQNEAQ (reference sequence). The CDR3 covers 12 residues. DNA of the CDR3: TGTGCCAGCAGCTCCGCCGGTTTCGCAGCTTTCTTT. Protein: CASSSAGFAAFF.

The genes are TRBV7-2 and TRBJ2-1, with TRBD2 matching 12 bases. After removal of 4 bases from V and 4 bases from J, the junction contained 5 bases not matched to a gene. Germline V gene data show CDR1 as SGHTA and CDR2 as FQGNSA. The CDR3 totals 16 residues. The CDR3 nucleotides read TGTGCCAGCAGCTGGCGCACTAGCGGGAGGTACAATGAGCAGTTCTTC. The encoded protein is CASSWRTSGRYNEQFF.

V usage is TRBV27 and J usage is TRBJ1-1, with 12 bases fitting TRBD1. Trimming at V came to 5 bases and at J to 4 bases, leaving 14 bases not matched to a gene. There are 18 residues in the CDR3. CDR1 is MNHEY and CDR2 is SMNVEV in the germline V gene (reference sequence). For the CDR3, the DNA is TGTGCCAGCAGTCCCGGGGGACAGGGGGCGCGGTGGACCACTGAAGCTTTCTTT. Translation gives CASSPGGQGARWTTEAFF.

The chain recombines TRBV30 with TRBJ1-5; 7 bases fit TRBD1. CDR3 length equals 15 residues. Per germline, CDR1 GTSNPN and CDR2 SVGIG (reference sequence). V shed 3 bases and J 3 bases; nucleotides not matched to a gene: 8. The CDR3 spells CAWRLLTGVNQPQHF. The DNA of the CDR3 is TGTGCCTGGAGGCTCCTAACAGGGGTCAATCAGCCCCAGCATTTT. Complete variable domain (other parts from reference TRBV30 and TRBJ1-5): SQTIHQWPATLVQPVGSPLSLECTVEGTSNPNLYWYRQAAGRGLQLLFYSVGIGQISSEVPQNLSASRPQDRQFILSSKKLLLSDSGFYLCAWRLLTGVNQPQHFGDGTRLSIL.

The J gene is TRBJ2-2, the V gene TRBV27, with 8 bases fitting TRBD2. V gave up 4 bases and J gave up 6 bases; unmatched junction bases: 10. The germline V gene encodes CDR1 MNHEY and CDR2 SMNVEV (reference sequence). The CDR3 is 16 amino acids. For the CDR3, the DNA is TGTGCCAGCAGTTCCCTCCTACCGGGGGGGCCCGGGGAGCTGTTTTTT. This translates into CASSSLLPGGPGELFF.

Comment on this clone: Other DNA sequences from this sample encode an identical CDR3 as well. The rearrangement uses TRBV10-3 and TRBJ1-3; no definite D call. Germline V lookup: CDR1 ENHRY, CDR2 SYGVKD. The V and J ends lost 2 bases and 0 bases respectively, with 5 bases between them. The CDR3 length is 14 residues. CDR3 protein: CAISEAGSGNTIYF. The CDR3 coding sequence is TGTGCCATCAGTGAGGCGGGCTCTGGAAACACCATATATTTT.

The V call is TRBV14, the J call TRBJ1-2; D possibly corresponds to TRBD1 (5 bases). Germline values: CDR1 SGHDN, CDR2 FVKESK. The CDR3 sequence is 14 residues long. V lost 1 base, J lost 7 bases, and 13 bases lay in between. CDR3 protein: CASSQGPRAGGYTF. CDR3 nucleotide sequence: TGTGCCAGCAGCCAAGGGCCCAGGGCAGGTGGCTACACCTTC.

This chain joins TRBV7-8 and TRBJ1-4; TRBD1 matches at 7 bases. V shed 5 bases and J 8 bases; nucleotides not matched to a gene: 11. CDR3 length: 15 amino acids. Germline CDR1 is SGHVS and CDR2 is FQNEAQ. For the CDR3, the DNA is TGTGCCAGCAGCCTTCCGGGACAGCGGTTCGAAAAACTGTTTTTT. It is translated as CASSLPGQRFEKLFF.

This rearrangement joins TRBV27 to TRBJ2-3; weak D call: TRBD2 (5 bases). This CDR3 has 15 residues. Trimming took 3 bases from V and 0 from J, leaving 10 bases between them. CDR1 and CDR2 (germline): MNHEY, SMNVEV (reference sequence). The CDR3 spells CASSLLALSTDTQYF. The CDR3 DNA reads TGTGCCAGCAGTTTGTTAGCGTTGAGCACAGATACGCAGTATTTT.

This clone appeared once. The chain is built from TRBV14 and TRBJ1-1; 7 bases match TRBD1. Germline V gene sequence: CDR1 SGHDN, CDR2 FVKESK. This CDR3 has 17 amino acids. V lost 4 bases and J lost 0; bases outside the gene matches: 11. The CDR3 coding sequence is TGTGCCAGCAGCCGACAGGGACACGTTGTCATGAACACTGAAGCTTTCTTT. Encoded protein: CASSRQGHVVMNTEAFF.

In this sample, this clone turned up a few times. J is TRBJ1-1 and V is TRBV30; D not certain. Looked up from germline, CDR1 is GTSNPN and CDR2 is SVGIG (reference sequence). V was shortened by 4 bases and J by 1 base, with 10 bases between the two germline ends. CDR3 size: 13 residues. The CDR3 coding sequence is TGTGCCTGGACCCCCGGAGGGAACACTGAAGCTTTCTTT. This encodes CAWTPGGNTEAFF.

V is TRBV10-3 and J is TRBJ2-2; the D gene is possibly TRBD1 (6 bases). Trimming removed 4 bases from V and 5 bases from J, with 11 bases in between. The CDR3 is 14 residues long. Germline values: CDR1 ENHRY, CDR2 SYGVKD. Here the CDR3 reads CAISGARGTGELFF. The CDR3 nucleotides read TGTGCCATCAGTGGGGCCAGGGGTACCGGGGAGCTGTTTTTT.